The 31 T cell receptor beta chains given below trace back to one sample, sequenced in a study of blood T cell repertoires in COVID-19. Sequencing used immunoSEQ multiplex PCR; TCRdb keeps in-frame clones, though not all of them. The sample contains 150,000 to 170,000 clones, approximately 85% of which appear only once. The sequenced sample was peripheral blood. These receptors all come from a man aged 60 to 69 with COVID-19, enrolled during active disease.

V and J are TRBV9 and TRBJ1-5; D uncertain. V lost 1 base and J lost 0, with 8 bases in between. The CDR3 length is 15 residues. Germline-derived CDR1 and CDR2 are SGDLS and YYNGEE. As DNA, the CDR3 is TGTGCCAGCAGCGTATCAACGGGTAGCAATCAGCCCCAGCATTTT. It yields the protein CASSVSTGSNQPQHF.

V is TRBV7-2 and J is TRBJ2-7; the D gene is possibly TRBD2 (6 bases). Germline CDR1 is SGHTA and CDR2 is FQGNSA. V was shortened by 0 bases and J by 0 bases, with 18 bases between the two germline ends. The CDR3 runs 18 residues. For the CDR3, the DNA is TGTGCCAGCAGCTTAGCGGTTACTAGCCGTAAGAGCTCCTACGAGCAGTACTTC. Protein: CASSLAVTSRKSSYEQYF.

The chain combines TRBV5-1 with TRBJ1-6, with 9 bases lining up with TRBD1. Germline values: CDR1 SGHRS, CDR2 YFSETQ. The CDR3 totals 14 residues. The junction had 3 bases not matched to a gene; V was cut back by 4 bases and J by 7 bases. CDR3 protein: CASSPGTGNSPLHF. The CDR3 DNA reads as TGCGCCAGCAGCCCCGGGACAGGGAATTCACCCCTCCACTTT. Based on the CDR3 plus reference TRBV5-1 and TRBJ1-6, the full variable domain is KAGVTQTPRYLIKTRGQQVTLSCSPISGHRSVSWYQQTPGQGLQFLFEYFSETQRNKGNFPGRFSGRQFSNSRSEMNVSTLELGDSALYLCASSPGTGNSPLHFGNGTRLTVT.

This clone was counted a few times. This sequence joins TRBV5-1 and TRBJ2-1, with TRBD2 identical over 7 bases. V lost 0 bases, J lost 3 bases, and 6 bases stayed unmatched. The CDR3 contains 16 residues. Germline V lookup: CDR1 SGHRS, CDR2 YFSETQ. CDR3 nucleotide sequence: TGCGCCAGCAGCTTGGTGGCGGGGGAGATCTACAATGAGCAGTTCTTC. As protein: CASSLVAGEIYNEQFF.

This sequence joins TRBV5-1 and TRBJ2-5, with 14 bases identical to TRBD2. This CDR3 comprises 14 residues. V dropped 5 bases and J dropped 5; count of bases not matched to a gene: 2. CDR1 and CDR2 from the germline V gene are SGHRS and YFSETQ. The CDR3 coding sequence is TGCGCCAGCAGGACTAGCGGGAGGGAGGAGACCCAGTACTTC. It encodes CASRTSGREETQYF.

The chain joins TRBV19 to TRBJ1-5; TRBD1 matches 8 bases. CDR1 is LNHDA, CDR2 SQIVND, per germline (reference sequence). J lost 7 bases, V lost 9 bases, and 11 bases had no gene match. This CDR3 contains 14 residues. CDR3 coding DNA: TGTGCCAGCCTATGGACAGGGTCGGGACAGCCCCAGCATTTT. It translates to CASLWTGSGQPQHF.

This clone occurred a few times. V is TRBV3-1 (or the pseudogene TRBV3-2) and J is TRBJ1-3; D not certain. CDR1 LGHDT and CDR2 YNNKEL come from the germline V gene (reference sequence). The CDR3 has 15 residues. Trimming took off 1 base at V and 2 bases at J, with 9 bases between the two ends. CDR3 sequence (DNA): TGTGCCAGCAGCCAAGCCCTTTCTCCTGGAAACACCATATATTTT. Translated, it gives CASSQALSPGNTIYF.

The V gene is TRBV2, the J gene TRBJ2-7; D ambiguous. Trimming removed 3 bases from V and 0 bases from J, with 6 bases in between. The germline CDR1 and CDR2 sequences are SNHLY and FYNNEI. The CDR3 is 13 amino acids. CDR3 sequence (DNA): TGTGCCAGCAGTGACCCGAGCTCCTACGAGCAGTACTTC. Translated: CASSDPSSYEQYF.

The rearrangement joins TRBV5-1 to TRBJ1-6, with D possibly matching TRBD1 (6 bases). Germline assignment: CDR1 SGHRS and CDR2 YFSETQ. V lost 0 bases, J lost 10 bases, and 14 bases lay in between. This CDR3 region has 15 residues. The CDR3 loop is CASSLAAGGPSPLHF. CDR3 in DNA: TGCGCCAGCAGCTTGGCCGCCGGGGGGCCATCACCCCTCCACTTT.

The chain combines TRBV18 with TRBJ2-4; D remains ambiguous. Trimming cost V 1 base and J 5 bases, with 9 bases left between them. The germline V gene has CDR1 KGHSH and CDR2 LQKENI. The CDR3 is 14 residues long. CDR3 protein: CASSPQDNENIQYF. In DNA, the CDR3 is TGTGCCAGCTCACCACAAGACAACGAAAACATTCAGTACTTC.

This chain links TRBV4-1 with TRBJ2-7, with D maybe TRBD2 (6 bases). Trimming left V 1 base short and J 4 bases short, with 14 bases between. Germline V gives CDR1 MGHRA, CDR2 YSYEKL. The CDR3 spans 15 residues. The CDR3 here is CASSQVSGRVYEQYF. CDR3 nucleotides: TGCGCCAGCAGCCAAGTCTCCGGGAGAGTTTACGAGCAGTACTTC.

This chain links TRBV18 with TRBJ2-1, with D perhaps matching TRBD2 (7 bases). Trimming removed 3 bases at V and 5 bases at J, with 20 bases between. Looked up from germline, CDR1 is KGHSH and CDR2 is LQKENI. The CDR3 runs 17 residues. CDR3 residues: CASSPIVGGGLNNEQFF. The CDR3 region has the DNA TGTGCCAGCTCACCCATTGTAGGCGGGGGCCTTAACAATGAGCAGTTCTTC.

The chain employs TRBV27 and TRBJ2-1, with D possibly matching TRBD1 (5 bases). Germline V gene sequence: CDR1 MNHEY, CDR2 SMNVEV (reference sequence). There are 13 residues in the CDR3. V lost 8 bases and J lost 10, with 18 bases in between. CDR3 nucleotide sequence: TGTGCCAGCCGCGGACAACCGACCTCGGAGCAGTTCTTC. Amino acid sequence: CASRGQPTSEQFF.

The chain links TRBV6-5 to TRBJ2-5; D gene unclear. CDR1 and CDR2 (germline): MNHEY, SVGAGI. With 0 bases removed from V and 5 bases from J, the gap between germline ends came to 4 bases. The CDR3 consists of 12 residues. The CDR3 DNA reads as TGTGCCAGCAGTTACTCGCGGGAGACCCAGTACTTC. Translating it yields CASSYSRETQYF.

The chain uses TRBV19 and TRBJ2-1; TRBD1 matches 8 bases. The CDR3 covers 15 residues. The germline CDR1 and CDR2 sequences are LNHDA and SQIVND (reference sequence). V gave up 5 bases and J gave up 7 bases; unmatched junction bases: 10. The chain's CDR3 is CASSLPQGVSNEQFF. CDR3 nucleotide sequence: TGTGCCAGTAGTCTTCCACAGGGGGTATCAAATGAGCAGTTCTTC.

The V gene is TRBV14, the J gene TRBJ1-2, with TRBD1 matching over 7 bases. The germline gives CDR1 SGHDN, CDR2 FVKESK. V lost 4 bases and J lost 7; bases outside the gene matches: 6. This CDR3 has 13 residues. Written as DNA, the CDR3 is TGTGCCAGCAGCCTTGACAGGGTTGCTGGCTACACCTTC. It is translated as CASSLDRVAGYTF.

The chain uses TRBV5-8 and TRBJ2-1; D possibly corresponds to TRBD2 (5 bases). Per germline, CDR1 SGHTS and CDR2 YDEGEE. The CDR3 runs 11 residues. The ends were cut back, 5 bases at V and 12 bases at J, with 12 bases in the middle. The CDR3 is CASSHIRGQFF. In nucleotides, the CDR3 is TGTGCCAGCAGTCACATACGGGGGCAGTTCTTC.

In its sample, this clone was seen once. An end of the junction does not agree with germline; a read error may underlie this. V usage is TRBV5-1 and J usage is TRBJ1-6, with 9 bases that match TRBD1. The CDR3 has 15 residues. Germline assignment: CDR1 SGHRS and CDR2 YFSETQ. The CDR3 nucleotides read TGCGCCAGCAACTTGGAGGGACAGGGTCAATCACCCCTCCACTTT. It yields the protein CASNLEGQGQSPLHF.

This rearrangement joins TRBV27 to TRBJ1-5; TRBD1 is a possible D gene (6 bases). The CDR3 extends over 13 amino acids. CDR1 and CDR2 from the germline V gene are MNHEY and SMNVEV (reference sequence). The germline V and J ends were trimmed by 6 bases and 2 bases, with 8 bases remaining between them. The CDR3 loop is CASSRGRNQPQHF. CDR3 DNA sequence: TGTGCCAGCAGCAGGGGTCGCAATCAGCCCCAGCATTTT.

The rearrangement uses TRBV9 and TRBJ1-3; D not certain. The CDR3 extends over 16 amino acids. The germline V and J ends were trimmed by 0 bases and 5 bases, with 15 bases remaining between them. CDR1 SGDLS and CDR2 YYNGEE come from the germline V gene. In DNA, the CDR3 is TGTGCCAGCAGCGTAGAAGGCGACGGGATAAGAAACACCATATATTTT. Protein product: CASSVEGDGIRNTIYF.

This rearrangement joins TRBV5-8 to TRBJ1-2, with D maybe TRBD1 (5 bases). The CDR3 runs to 12 residues. Germline V CDR1 and CDR2: SGHTS, YDEGEE. V lost 3 bases to trimming and J lost 8 bases, with 11 bases between them. The CDR3 DNA reads as TGTGCCAGCAGCTACAGGTCCGGCGGCTACACCTTC. Translated, it gives CASSYRSGGYTF.

The CDR3 DNA is TGTGCCAGCACTAGCGGGAGGGTCACAGATACGCAGTATTTT. This sequence encodes CASTSGRVTDTQYF. The chain recombines TRBV11-3 with TRBJ2-3; TRBD2 agrees at 12 bases. In germline, CDR1 is SGHNT, CDR2 YENEEA. The CDR3 is 14 residues long. The junction had 1 base not matched to a gene; V was cut back by 7 bases and J by 2 bases.

This clone was counted a single time. The V call is TRBV7-2, the J call TRBJ1-3; 7 bases map to TRBD1. The CDR3 length is 16 residues. Germline V lookup: CDR1 SGHTA, CDR2 FQGNSA. V lost 6 bases, J lost 0 bases, and 8 bases stayed unmatched. CDR3 coding DNA: TGTGCCAGCAGTCTCGGACAGGCCGACTCTGGAAACACCATATATTTT. It encodes CASSLGQADSGNTIYF.

CDR3 DNA: TGTGCCAGCAGCTTAAGACGGGAAGGCTACGAGCAGTACTTC. It codes for CASSLRREGYEQYF. This sequence joins TRBV5-4 and TRBJ2-7, with a tentative D call TRBD2 (5 bases). V lost 2 bases, J lost 3 bases, and 12 bases lay in between. The CDR3 has 14 residues. Germline V gives CDR1 SGHNT, CDR2 YYREEE (reference sequence).

V usage is TRBV6-5 and J usage is TRBJ2-6; D may be TRBD1 (5 bases). The CDR3 spans 13 residues. Germline CDR1 is MNHEY and CDR2 is SVGAGI. Between the trimmed V and J ends, which lost 4 bases and 12 bases, there was a span of 13 bases. The CDR3 DNA reads as TGTGCCAGCAGTTTTTCAGGGCTGCGCGTCCTGACTTTC. As protein: CASSFSGLRVLTF.

The chain links TRBV5-1 to TRBJ2-2; 9 bases map to TRBD2. The germline V gene has CDR1 SGHRS and CDR2 YFSETQ. V shed 5 bases, J shed 1 base, and the junction held 6 bases outside the gene matches. This CDR3 is built from 16 residues. CDR3 sequence: CASSPLAGLNTGELFF. The CDR3 DNA follows: TGCGCCAGCAGTCCTCTAGCGGGGCTGAACACCGGGGAGCTGTTTTTT. Variable domain in full (rest from reference TRBV5-1 and TRBJ2-2): KAGVTQTPRYLIKTRGQQVTLSCSPISGHRSVSWYQQTPGQGLQFLFEYFSETQRNKGNFPGRFSGRQFSNSRSEMNVSTLELGDSALYLCASSPLAGLNTGELFFGEGSRLTVL.

The chain carries TRBV27 and TRBJ1-1; no reliable D call. From germline, CDR1 is MNHEY and CDR2 SMNVEV (reference sequence). The CDR3 totals 15 residues. The V and J ends lost 5 bases and 5 bases respectively, with 18 bases between them. CDR3 in amino acids: CASSPQVLGGTEAFF. The CDR3 coding sequence is TGTGCCAGCAGTCCCCAGGTACTCGGAGGAACTGAAGCTTTCTTT.

The rearrangement uses TRBV19 and TRBJ1-1; 11 positions agree with TRBD1. The CDR3 loop spans 13 amino acids. Trimming cost V 8 bases and J 5 bases; bases outside gene matches: 4. CDR1 and CDR2 from the germline V gene are LNHDA and SQIVND (reference sequence). This CDR3 is CASLDRGRTEAFF. In nucleotides, the CDR3 is TGTGCCAGTCTGGACAGGGGGCGTACTGAAGCTTTCTTT.

The rearrangement joins TRBV3-1 (or the pseudogene TRBV3-2) to TRBJ2-1; 8 bases are shared with TRBD2. This CDR3 contains 15 residues. Unmatched junction bases numbered 3, after V lost 0 bases and J lost 5 bases. Looked up from germline, CDR1 is LGHDT and CDR2 is YNNKEL (reference sequence). CDR3 in amino acids: CASSQDQRGNNEQFF. The CDR3 bases are TGTGCCAGCAGCCAAGATCAGCGGGGGAACAATGAGCAGTTCTTC.

The V and J genes are TRBV5-4 and TRBJ1-1, with D perhaps matching TRBD1 (6 bases). V was shortened by 7 bases and J by 6 bases, with 13 bases between the two germline ends. CDR1 SGHNT and CDR2 YYREEE come from the germline V gene (reference sequence). CDR3 length equals 12 residues. Here the CDR3 reads CASGRGAAEAFF. CDR3 nucleotide sequence: TGTGCCAGCGGGCGGGGGGCGGCTGAAGCTTTCTTT.

J is TRBJ2-2 and V is TRBV2, with 8 bases that match TRBD2. Germline values: CDR1 SNHLY, CDR2 FYNNEI. The ends lost 5 bases at V and 2 bases at J; junction bases unmatched: 4. This CDR3 contains 15 residues. The CDR3, as DNA: TGTGCCAGCAGTACGGGGGGGGTTAACACCGGGGAGCTGTTTTTT. Translated: CASSTGGVNTGELFF.